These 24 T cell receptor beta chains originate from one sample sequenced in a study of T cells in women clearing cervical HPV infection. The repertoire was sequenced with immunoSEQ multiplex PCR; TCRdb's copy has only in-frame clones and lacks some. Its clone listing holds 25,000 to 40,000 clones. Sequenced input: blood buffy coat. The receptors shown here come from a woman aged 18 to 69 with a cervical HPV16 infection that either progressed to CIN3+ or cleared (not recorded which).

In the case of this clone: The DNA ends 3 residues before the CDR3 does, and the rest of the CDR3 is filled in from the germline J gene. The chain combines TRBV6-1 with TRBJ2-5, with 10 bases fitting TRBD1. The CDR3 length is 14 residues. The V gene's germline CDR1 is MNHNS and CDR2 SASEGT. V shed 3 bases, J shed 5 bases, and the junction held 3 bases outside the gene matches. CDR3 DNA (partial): TGTGCCAGCAGTGAGGGGACAGGGGTCGAGACC. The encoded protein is CASSEGTGVET. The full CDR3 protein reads CASSEGTGVETQYF.

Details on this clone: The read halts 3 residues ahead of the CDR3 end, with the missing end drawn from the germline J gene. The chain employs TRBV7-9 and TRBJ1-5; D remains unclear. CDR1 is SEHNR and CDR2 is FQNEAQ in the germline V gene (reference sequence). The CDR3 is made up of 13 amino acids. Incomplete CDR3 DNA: TGTGCCAGCAGCTCCCAATACACAGATCCC. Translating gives CASSSQYTDP. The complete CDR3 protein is CASSSQYTDPQHF.

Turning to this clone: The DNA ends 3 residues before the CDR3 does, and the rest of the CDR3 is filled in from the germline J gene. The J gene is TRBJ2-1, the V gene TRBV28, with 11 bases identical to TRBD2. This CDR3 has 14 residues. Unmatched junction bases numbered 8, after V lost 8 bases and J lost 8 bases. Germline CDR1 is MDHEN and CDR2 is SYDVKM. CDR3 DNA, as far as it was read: TGTGCCAGCGTTAGCGGGGGGGCCCTGCATGAG. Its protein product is CASVSGGALHE. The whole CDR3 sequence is CASVSGGALHEQFF.

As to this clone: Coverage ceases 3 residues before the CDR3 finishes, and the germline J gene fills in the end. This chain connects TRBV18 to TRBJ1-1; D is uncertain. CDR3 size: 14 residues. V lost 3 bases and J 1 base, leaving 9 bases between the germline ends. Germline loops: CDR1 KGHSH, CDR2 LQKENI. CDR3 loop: CASSPGGQNTEAFF. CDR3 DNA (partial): TGTGCCAGCTCACCCGGCGGTCAGAACACTGAA. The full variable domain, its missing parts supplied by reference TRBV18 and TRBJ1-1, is NAGVMQNPRHLVRRRGQEARLRCSPMKGHSHVYWYRQLPEEGLKFMVYLQKENIIDESGMPKERFSAEFPKEGPSILRIQQVVRGDSAAYFCASSPGGQNTEAFFGQGTRLTVV.

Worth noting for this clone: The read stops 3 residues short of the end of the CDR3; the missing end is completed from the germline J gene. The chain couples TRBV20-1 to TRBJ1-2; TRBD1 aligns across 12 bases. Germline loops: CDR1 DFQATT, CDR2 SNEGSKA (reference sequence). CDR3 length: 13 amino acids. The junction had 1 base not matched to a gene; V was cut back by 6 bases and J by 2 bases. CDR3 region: CSAGTGGNYGYTF. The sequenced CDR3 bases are TGCAGTGCCGGGACAGGGGGCAACTATGGC.

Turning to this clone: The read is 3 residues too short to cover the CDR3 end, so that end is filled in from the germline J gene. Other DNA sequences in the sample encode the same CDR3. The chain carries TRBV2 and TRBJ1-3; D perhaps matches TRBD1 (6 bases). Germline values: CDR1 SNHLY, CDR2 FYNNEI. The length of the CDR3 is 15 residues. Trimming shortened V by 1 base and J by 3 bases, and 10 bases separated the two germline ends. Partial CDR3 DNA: TGTGCCAGCAGTGAAGACAGGGACTATGGAAACACC. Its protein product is CASSEDRDYGNT. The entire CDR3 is CASSEDRDYGNTIYF.

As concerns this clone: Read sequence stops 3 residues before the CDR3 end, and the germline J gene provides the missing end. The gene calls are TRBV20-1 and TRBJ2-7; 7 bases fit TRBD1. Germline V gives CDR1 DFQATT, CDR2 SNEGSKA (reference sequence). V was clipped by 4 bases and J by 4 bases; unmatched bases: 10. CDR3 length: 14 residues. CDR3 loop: CSATSDRVRYEQYF. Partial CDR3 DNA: TGCAGTGCTACTTCCGACAGGGTTCGATACGAG.

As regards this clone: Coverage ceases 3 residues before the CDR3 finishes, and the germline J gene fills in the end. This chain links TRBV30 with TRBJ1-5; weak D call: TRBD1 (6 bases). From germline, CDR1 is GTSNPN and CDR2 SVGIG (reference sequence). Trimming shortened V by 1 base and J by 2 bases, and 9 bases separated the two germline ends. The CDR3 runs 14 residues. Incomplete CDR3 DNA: TGTGCCTGGAGTGATCACAGGGGCAATCAGCCC. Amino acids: CAWSDHRGNQP. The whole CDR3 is CAWSDHRGNQPQHF.

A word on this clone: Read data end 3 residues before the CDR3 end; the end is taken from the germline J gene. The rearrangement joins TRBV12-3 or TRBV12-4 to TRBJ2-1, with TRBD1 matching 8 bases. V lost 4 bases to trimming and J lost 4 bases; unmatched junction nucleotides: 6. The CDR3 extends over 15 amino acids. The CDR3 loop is CASSSPGTGYNEQFF. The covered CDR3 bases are TGTGCCAGCAGTTCACCCGGGACAGGTTACAATGAG.

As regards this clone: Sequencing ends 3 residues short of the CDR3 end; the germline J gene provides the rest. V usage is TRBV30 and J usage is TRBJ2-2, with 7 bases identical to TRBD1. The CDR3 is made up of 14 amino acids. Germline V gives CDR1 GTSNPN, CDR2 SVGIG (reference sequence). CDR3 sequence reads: CAWSEGAYNEKLFF. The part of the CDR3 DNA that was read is TGTGCCTGGAGCGAGGGGGCATACAATGAAAAG.

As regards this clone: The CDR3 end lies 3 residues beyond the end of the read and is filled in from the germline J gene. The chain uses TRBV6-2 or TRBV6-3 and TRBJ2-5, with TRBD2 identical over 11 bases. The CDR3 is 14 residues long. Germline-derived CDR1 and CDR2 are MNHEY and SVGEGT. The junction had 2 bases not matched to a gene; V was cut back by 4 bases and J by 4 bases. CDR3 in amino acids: CASSFGTSGETQYF. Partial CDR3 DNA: TGTGCCAGCAGTTTTGGGACTAGCGGAGAGACC.

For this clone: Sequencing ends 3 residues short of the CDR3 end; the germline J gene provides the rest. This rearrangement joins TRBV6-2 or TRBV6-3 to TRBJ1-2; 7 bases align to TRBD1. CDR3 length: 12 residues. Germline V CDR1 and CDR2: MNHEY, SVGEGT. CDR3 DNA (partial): TGTGCCAGCCGACTTGACAGGGACGAC. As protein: CASRLDRDD. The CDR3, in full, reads CASRLDRDDYTF.

The CDR3 bases that were read are TGTGCCAGTAGTAGGGTCCGGGGTCACTATGGCAATCAGCCC. Amino acids: CASSRVRGHYGNQP. The entire CDR3 protein is CASSRVRGHYGNQPQHF. The chain is built from TRBV19 and TRBJ1-5; D is unresolved. The read is 3 residues too short to cover the CDR3 end, so that end is filled in from the germline J gene. V shed 4 bases and J shed 2 bases, with 18 bases lying between them. The germline gives CDR1 LNHDA, CDR2 SQIVND (reference sequence). This CDR3 is 17 amino acids long. The whole variable domain, filled in from reference TRBV19 and TRBJ1-5, reads DGGITQSPKYLFRKEGQNVTLSCEQNLNHDAMYWYRQDPGQGLRLIYYSQIVNDFQKGDIAEGYSVSREKKESFPLTVTSAQKNPTAFYLCASSRVRGHYGNQPQHFGDGTRLSIL.

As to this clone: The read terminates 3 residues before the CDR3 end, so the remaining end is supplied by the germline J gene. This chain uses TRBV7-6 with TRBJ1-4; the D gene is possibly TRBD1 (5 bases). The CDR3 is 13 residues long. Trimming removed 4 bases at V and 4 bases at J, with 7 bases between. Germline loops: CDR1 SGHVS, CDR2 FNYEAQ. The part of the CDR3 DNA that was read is TGTGCCAGCAGCTGGGGACTTAATGAAAAA. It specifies CASSWGLNEK. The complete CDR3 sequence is CASSWGLNEKLFF.

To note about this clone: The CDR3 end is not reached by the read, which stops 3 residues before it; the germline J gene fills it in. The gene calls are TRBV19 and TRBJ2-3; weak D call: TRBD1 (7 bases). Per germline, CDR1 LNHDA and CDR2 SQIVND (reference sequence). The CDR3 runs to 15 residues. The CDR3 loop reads CASSIQGGSNQPQYF. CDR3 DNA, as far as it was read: TGTGCCAGTAGTATCCAGGGGGGTAGCAATCAGCCG.

CDR3 DNA (partial): TGTGCCACCAGCAGAGAGACAGCCACAGATACG. Its translation is CATSRETATDT. The complete CDR3 reads CATSRETATDTQYF. The chain is built from TRBV15 and TRBJ2-3, with TRBD1 as a possible D gene (5 bases). The CDR3 end falls 3 residues outside the read, so it is completed with the germline J gene. The germline V gene encodes CDR1 LNHNV and CDR2 YYDKDF (reference sequence). V gave up 0 bases and J gave up 2 bases, with 6 bases separating them. This CDR3 region has 14 residues.

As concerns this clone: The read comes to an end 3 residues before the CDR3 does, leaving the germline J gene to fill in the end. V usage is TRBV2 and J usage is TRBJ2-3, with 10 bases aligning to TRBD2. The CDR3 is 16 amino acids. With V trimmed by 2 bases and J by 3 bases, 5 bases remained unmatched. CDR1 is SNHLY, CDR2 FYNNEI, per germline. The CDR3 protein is CASSEFLAGDTDTQYF. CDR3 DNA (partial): TGTGCCAGCAGTGAATTCCTAGCGGGAGATACAGATACG. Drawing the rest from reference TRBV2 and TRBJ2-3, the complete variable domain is EPEVTQTPSHQVTQMGQEVILRCVPISNHLYFYWYRQILGQKVEFLVSFYNNEISEKSEIFDDQFSVERPDGSNFTLKIRSTKLEDSAMYFCASSEFLAGDTDTQYFGPGTRLTVL.

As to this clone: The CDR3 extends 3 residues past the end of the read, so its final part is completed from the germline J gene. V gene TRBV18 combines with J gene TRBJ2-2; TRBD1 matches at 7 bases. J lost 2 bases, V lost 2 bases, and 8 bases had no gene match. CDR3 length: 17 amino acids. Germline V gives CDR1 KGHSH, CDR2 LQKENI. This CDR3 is CASSPGLWDRNTGELFF. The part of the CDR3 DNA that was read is TGTGCCAGCTCACCAGGCTTGTGGGACAGAAACACCGGGGAG.

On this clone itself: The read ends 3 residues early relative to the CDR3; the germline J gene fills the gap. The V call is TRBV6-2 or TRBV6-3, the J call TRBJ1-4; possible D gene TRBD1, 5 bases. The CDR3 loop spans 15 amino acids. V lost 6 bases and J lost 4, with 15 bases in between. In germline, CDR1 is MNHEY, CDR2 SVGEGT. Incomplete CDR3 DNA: TGTGCCAGCAGGCCCCTGGGGCGGAATAATGAAAAA. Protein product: CASRPLGRNNEK. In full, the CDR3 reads CASRPLGRNNEKLFF.

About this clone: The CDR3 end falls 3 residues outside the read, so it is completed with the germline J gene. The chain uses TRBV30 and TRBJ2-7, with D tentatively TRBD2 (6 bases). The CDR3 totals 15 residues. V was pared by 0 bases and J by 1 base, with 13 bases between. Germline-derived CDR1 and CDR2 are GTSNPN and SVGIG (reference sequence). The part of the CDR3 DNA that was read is TGTGCCTGGAGTGTTGGGGGGACGTTGTCCTACGAG. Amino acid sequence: CAWSVGGTLSYE. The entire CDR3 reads CAWSVGGTLSYEQYF.

CDR3 sequence reads: CSVCGGRGNEQFF. CDR3 DNA (partial): TGCAGCGTTTGTGGGGGCAGGGGCAATGAG. The chain carries TRBV29-1 and TRBJ2-1, with a possible D match to TRBD1 (6 bases). The CDR3 end is not reached by the read, which stops 3 residues before it; the germline J gene fills it in. Per germline, CDR1 SQVTM and CDR2 ANQGSEA. The CDR3 has 13 residues. Trimming shortened V by 5 bases and J by 6 bases, and 14 bases separated the two germline ends.

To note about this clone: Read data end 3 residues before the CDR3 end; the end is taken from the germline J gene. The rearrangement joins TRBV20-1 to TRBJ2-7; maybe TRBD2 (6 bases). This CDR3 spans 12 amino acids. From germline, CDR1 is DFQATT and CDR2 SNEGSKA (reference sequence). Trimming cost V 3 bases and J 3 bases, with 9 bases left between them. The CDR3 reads CSARAGGYEQYF. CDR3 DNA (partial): TGCAGTGCTAGGGCCGGGGGCTACGAG.

Incomplete CDR3 DNA: TGTGCCTGGAGTAGGGGGGGGCCGAGGAACATT. Protein sequence: CAWSRGGPRNI. The full CDR3 protein is CAWSRGGPRNIQYF. The V and J genes are TRBV30 and TRBJ2-4, with D maybe TRBD2 (7 bases). The CDR3 extends 3 residues past the end of the read, so its final part is completed from the germline J gene. The CDR3 has 14 amino acids. Per germline, CDR1 GTSNPN and CDR2 SVGIG (reference sequence). V lost 2 bases to trimming and J lost 7 bases, with 15 bases between them.

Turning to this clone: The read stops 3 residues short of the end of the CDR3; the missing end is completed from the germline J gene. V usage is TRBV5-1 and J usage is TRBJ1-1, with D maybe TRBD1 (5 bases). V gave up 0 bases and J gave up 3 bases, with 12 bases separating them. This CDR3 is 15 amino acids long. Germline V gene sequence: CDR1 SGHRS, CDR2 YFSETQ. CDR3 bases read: TGCGCCAGCAGCTTGGATGGGGCTGGGGACACTGAA. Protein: CASSLDGAGDTE. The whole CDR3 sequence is CASSLDGAGDTEAFF.